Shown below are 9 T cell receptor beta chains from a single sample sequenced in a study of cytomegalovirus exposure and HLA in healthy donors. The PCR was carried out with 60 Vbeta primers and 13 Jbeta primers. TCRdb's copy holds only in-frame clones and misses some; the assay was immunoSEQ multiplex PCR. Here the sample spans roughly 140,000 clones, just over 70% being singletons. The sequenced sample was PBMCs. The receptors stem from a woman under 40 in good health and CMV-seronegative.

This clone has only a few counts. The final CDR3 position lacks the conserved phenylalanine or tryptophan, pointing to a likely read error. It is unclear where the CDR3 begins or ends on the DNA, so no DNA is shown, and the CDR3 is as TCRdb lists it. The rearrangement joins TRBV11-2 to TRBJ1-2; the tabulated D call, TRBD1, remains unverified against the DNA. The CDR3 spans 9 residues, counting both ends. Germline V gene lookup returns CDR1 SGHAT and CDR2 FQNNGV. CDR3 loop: CASSGTGTA.

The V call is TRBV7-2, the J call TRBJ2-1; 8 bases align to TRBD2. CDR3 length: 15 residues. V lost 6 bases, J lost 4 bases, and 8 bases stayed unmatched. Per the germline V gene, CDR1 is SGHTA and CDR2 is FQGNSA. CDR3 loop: CASSTLGLAYNEQFF. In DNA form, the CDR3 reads TGTGCCAGCAGTACGCTTGGACTAGCTTACAATGAGCAGTTCTTC.

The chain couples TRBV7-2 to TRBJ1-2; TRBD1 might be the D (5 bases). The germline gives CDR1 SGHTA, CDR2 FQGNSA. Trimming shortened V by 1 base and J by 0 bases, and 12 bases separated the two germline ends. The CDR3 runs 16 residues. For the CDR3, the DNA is TGTGCCAGCAGCTTAGATCGTTCAGGGACTAACTATGGCTACACCTTC. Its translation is CASSLDRSGTNYGYTF.

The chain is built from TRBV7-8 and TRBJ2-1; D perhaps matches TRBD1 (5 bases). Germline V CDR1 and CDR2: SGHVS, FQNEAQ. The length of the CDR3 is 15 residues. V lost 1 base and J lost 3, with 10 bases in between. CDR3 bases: TGTGCCAGCAGCTTAGTGGCAGGGCACTACAATGAGCAGTTCTTC. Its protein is CASSLVAGHYNEQFF. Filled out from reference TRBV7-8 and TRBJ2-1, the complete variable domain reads GAGVSQSPRYKVAKRGQDVALRCDPISGHVSLFWYQQALGQGPEFLTYFQNEAQLDKSGLPSDRFFAERPEGSVSTLKIQRTQQEDSAVYLCASSLVAGHYNEQFFGPGTRLTVL.

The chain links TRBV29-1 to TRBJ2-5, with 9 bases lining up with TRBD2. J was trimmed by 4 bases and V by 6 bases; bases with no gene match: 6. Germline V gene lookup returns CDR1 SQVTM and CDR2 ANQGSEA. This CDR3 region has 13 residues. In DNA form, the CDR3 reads TGCAGCGTGGGCGGGGGGGCGAGAGAGACCCAGTACTTC. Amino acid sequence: CSVGGGARETQYF.

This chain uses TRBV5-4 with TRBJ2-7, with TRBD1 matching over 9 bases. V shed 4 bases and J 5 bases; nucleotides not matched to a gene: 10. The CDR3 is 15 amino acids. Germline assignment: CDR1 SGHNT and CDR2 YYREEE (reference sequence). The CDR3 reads CASSAARTGGHEQYV. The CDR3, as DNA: TGTGCCAGCAGCGCCGCTCGCACAGGGGGCCACGAGCAGTACGTC.

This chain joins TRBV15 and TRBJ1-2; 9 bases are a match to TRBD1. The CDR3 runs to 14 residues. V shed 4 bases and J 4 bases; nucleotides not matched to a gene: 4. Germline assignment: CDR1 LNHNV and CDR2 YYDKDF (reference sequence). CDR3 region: CATSMDRGPYGYTF. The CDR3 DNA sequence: TGTGCCACCAGCATGGACAGGGGCCCCTATGGCTACACCTTC.

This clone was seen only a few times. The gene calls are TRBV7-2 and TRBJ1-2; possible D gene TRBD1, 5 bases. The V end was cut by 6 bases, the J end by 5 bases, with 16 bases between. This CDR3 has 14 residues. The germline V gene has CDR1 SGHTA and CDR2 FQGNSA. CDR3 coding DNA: TGTGCCAGCAGGGGGGGGAGCCCCTGGTATGGCTACACCTTC. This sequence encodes CASRGGSPWYGYTF.

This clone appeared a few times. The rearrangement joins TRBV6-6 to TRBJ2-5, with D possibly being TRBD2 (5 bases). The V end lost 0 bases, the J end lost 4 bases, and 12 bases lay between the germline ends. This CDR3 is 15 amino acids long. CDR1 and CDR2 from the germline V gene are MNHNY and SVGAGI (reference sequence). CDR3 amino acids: CASSYSRTSGETQYF. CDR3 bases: TGTGCCAGCAGTTACTCCAGGACCAGCGGAGAGACCCAGTACTTC.